The source of this T cell receptor (beta chain) is a study of tumor and adjacent non-tumor tissue in lung cancer. About the research overall: Aged about 30 to 76 years, patients included fewer than 11 men and 4 to 6 women with stage I to III disease. Samples averaged approximately 3.9 million productive TCRbeta reads each.

The library came from three nested PCR rounds adapted from ARM-PCR protocols. Each CDR3 protein gets one entry after TCRdb re-called the multiplex PCR reads with MiXCR. In the table there are 220,000 or so distinct CDR3 sequences, 70% to 75% of which are singletons. A word on this clonotype: Its antigen is unidentified.

This sample's RNA came from whole unsorted tissue. Newly diagnosed lung cancer patients had thoracic surgery in China, August–late 2014, without prior chemotherapy. Broader study findings: Tumor tissue had significantly higher TCR diversity than normal lung.

The receptor's source is a man aged 55 to 70 with non-small cell lung cancer. The sequenced sample was lung tumor tissue.

CDR3 nucleotide sequence: TGTGCCAGCAGTTACCTGACAGGGTTAGTCTACGAGCAGTACTTC. It translates to CASSYLTGLVYEQYF. J is TRBJ2-7 and V is TRBV6-5, with 7 nucleotides matching TRBD1. The V gene end was trimmed by 2 bases and the J gene end by 3 bases; junction bases not matched to a gene: 7. The germline gives CDR1 MNHEY, CDR2 SVGAGI. The CDR3 contains 15 residues.